This entry features one T cell receptor beta chain sequence. Its cognate antigen is unknown. The sequence runs out 3 residues before the end of the CDR3; the remainder is reconstructed from the germline J gene. immunoSEQ multiplex PCR used an average of around 1,200 ng genomic DNA. Assay used: immunoSEQ multiplex PCR; TCRdb lists only in-frame clones, some missing. The sample has some 30,000 clones. Unmatched junction bases numbered 10, after V lost 5 bases and J lost 6 bases. The CDR3 extends over 15 amino acids. Germline loops: CDR1 SGHVS, CDR2 FQNEAQ. This sample is part of a study of T cells in women clearing cervical HPV infection. Study at large: Controls were women whose single incident HPV16 infection cleared within 12 months without precancer or cancer.

Study-level results: CIN3+ cases had significantly higher TCR richness than controls; evenness did not differ.

This sequence originates from a woman aged 18 to 75 with a cervical HPV16 infection that either progressed to CIN3+ or cleared (not recorded which). The sample consisted of blood buffy coat. This rearrangement joins TRBV7-8 to TRBJ1-5; 7 nucleotides agree with TRBD1. CDR3 bases read: TGTGCCAGCAGCGGAAACAGGGGTGCGAGTCAGCCC. It encodes CASSGNRGASQP. From start to end, the CDR3 is CASSGNRGASQPQHF. Full variable domain (remainder filled in from reference TRBV7-8 and TRBJ1-5): GAGVSQSPRYKVAKRGQDVALRCDPISGHVSLFWYQQALGQGPEFLTYFQNEAQLDKSGLPSDRFFAERPEGSVSTLKIQRTQQEDSAVYLCASSGNRGASQPQHFGDGTRLSIL.